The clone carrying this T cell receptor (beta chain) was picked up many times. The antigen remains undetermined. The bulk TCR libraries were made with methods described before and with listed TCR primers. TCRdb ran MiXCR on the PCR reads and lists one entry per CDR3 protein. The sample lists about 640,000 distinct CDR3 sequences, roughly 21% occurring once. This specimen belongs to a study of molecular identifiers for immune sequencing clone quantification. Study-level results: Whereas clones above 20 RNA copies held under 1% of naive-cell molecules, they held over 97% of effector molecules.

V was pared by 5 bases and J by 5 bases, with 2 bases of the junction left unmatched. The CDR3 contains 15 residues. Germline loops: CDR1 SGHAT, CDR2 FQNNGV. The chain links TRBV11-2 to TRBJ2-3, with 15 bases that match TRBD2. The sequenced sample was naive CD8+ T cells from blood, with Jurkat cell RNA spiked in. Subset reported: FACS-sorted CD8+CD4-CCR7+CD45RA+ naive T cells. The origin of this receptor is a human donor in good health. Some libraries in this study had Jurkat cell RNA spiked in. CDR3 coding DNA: TGTGCCAGCAGCACGGGACTAGCGGGAGGAGATACGCAGTATTTT. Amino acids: CASSTGLAGGDTQYF.